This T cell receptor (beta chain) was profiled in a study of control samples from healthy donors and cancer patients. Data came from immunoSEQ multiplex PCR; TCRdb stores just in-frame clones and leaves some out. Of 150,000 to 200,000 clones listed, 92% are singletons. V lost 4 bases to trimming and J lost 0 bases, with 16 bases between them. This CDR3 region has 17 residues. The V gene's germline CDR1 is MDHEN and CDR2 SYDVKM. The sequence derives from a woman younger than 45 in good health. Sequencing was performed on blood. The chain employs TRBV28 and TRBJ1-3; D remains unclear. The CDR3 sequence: CASSSMDGVLSGNTIYF. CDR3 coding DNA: TGTGCCAGCAGTTCAATGGATGGGGTGCTCTCTGGAAACACCATATATTTT.